This T cell receptor beta chain was captured in a study of tumour-infiltrating T cells in Burkitt lymphoma. Study information: Repertoire clonality predicted overall and progression-free survival.

Only in-frame clones appear in the TCRdb table, and some are missing; sequencing was by immunoSEQ multiplex PCR. This table holds thousands of clones, 11% found once. The V and J ends lost 2 bases and 4 bases respectively, with 5 bases between them. In germline, CDR1 is MNHEY, CDR2 SVGAGI. The length of the CDR3 is 13 residues. This sequence originates from a human donor with diffuse large B-cell lymphoma. Specimen: tumor tissue. The chain recombines TRBV6-5 with TRBJ2-2; D is unclear. CDR3 nucleotides: TGTGCCAGCAGTTACGTAGGCACCGGGGAGCTGTTTTTT. Amino acids: CASSYVGTGELFF.